Below, one T cell receptor beta chain is given with its context. How the authors handled the data: Cell counts per sample came from amplifying reference gene primers. Using immunoSEQ multiplex PCR, the repertoire was profiled, and TCRdb retains in-frame clones only, with some absent. V and J calls and clone size are copied from that table; D and trimming were computed from the DNA. The sample has approximately 150,000 clones; roughly nine tenths are singletons. V gave up 7 bases and J gave up 4 bases; unmatched junction bases: 8. The CDR3 consists of 15 residues. Germline CDR1 LNHDA, CDR2 SQIVND (reference sequence). The sample comes from a study of blood T cell repertoires in COVID-19. Overall study: Some COVID-19 samples were acute and others convalescent; all came from the United States, Italy and Spain.

This receptor was identified in a woman in her seventies with acute or convalescent COVID-19. The chain links TRBV19 to TRBJ2-2; 8 bases line up with TRBD1. The material sequenced was peripheral blood. The CDR3 DNA follows: TGTGCCAGTACCTCAGGGGGCGCGGGCACCGGGGAGCTGTTTTTT. Its translation is CASTSGGAGTGELFF.